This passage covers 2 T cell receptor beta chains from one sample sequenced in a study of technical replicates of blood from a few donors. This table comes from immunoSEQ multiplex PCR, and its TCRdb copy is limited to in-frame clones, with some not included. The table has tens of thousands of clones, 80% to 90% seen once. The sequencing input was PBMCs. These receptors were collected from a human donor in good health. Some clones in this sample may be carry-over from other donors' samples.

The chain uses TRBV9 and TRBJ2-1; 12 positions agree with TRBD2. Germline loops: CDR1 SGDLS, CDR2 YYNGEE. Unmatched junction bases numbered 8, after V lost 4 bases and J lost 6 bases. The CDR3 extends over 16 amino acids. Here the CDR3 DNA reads TGTGCCAGCAGCCCTCGGACTAGCGGGACCTCCAATGAGCAGTTCTTC. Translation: CASSPRTSGTSNEQFF.

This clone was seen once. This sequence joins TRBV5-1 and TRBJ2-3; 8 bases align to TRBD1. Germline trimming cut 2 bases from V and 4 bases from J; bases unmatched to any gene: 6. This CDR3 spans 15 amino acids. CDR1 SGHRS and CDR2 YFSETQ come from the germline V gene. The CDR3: CASSFGQGRADTQYF. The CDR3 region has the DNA TGCGCCAGCAGCTTTGGACAGGGACGAGCAGATACGCAGTATTTT.